Presented here are 18 T cell receptor beta chains from one specimen sequenced in a study of blood T cell repertoires in COVID-19 (dated by TCRdb to the early 2020s). Libraries were constructed by the immunoSEQ multiplex PCR assay. Here the immuneACCESS table is served through TCRdb, limited to in-frame sequences with V and J called. Missing clones are a known gap in these copies; in checked studies unresolved V genes cover under half, and the rest lacks a known reason. This sample comprises around 63,000 clones, roughly 72% of them detected only once. The ten largest clones add up to 4% to 5.5% of the sample. Material for sequencing was peripheral blood. The receptors originated from a woman between 65 and 79 years old with COVID-19, enrolled during active disease.

In nucleotides, the CDR3 is TGTGCCATCAGCTCCGGGACTAACCCGTACGAGCAGTACGTC. Translated: CAISSGTNPYEQYV. The J gene is TRBJ2-7, the V gene TRBV10-3, with 7 bases that match TRBD2. The V segment lost 6 bases and the J segment 4 bases; nucleotides outside the gene matches: 9. This CDR3 spans 14 amino acids. The germline CDR1 and CDR2 sequences are ENHRY and SYGVKD.

V usage is TRBV7-2 and J usage is TRBJ1-1; 9 bases are a match to TRBD1. The V and J ends lost 0 bases and 7 bases, in that order; junction bases with no gene match: 3. The CDR3 contains 14 residues. CDR1 is SGHTA, CDR2 FQGNSA, per germline. The CDR3 DNA reads TGTGCCAGCAGCTTAGCCACAGGGGGCCATGAAGCTTTCTTT. Its protein product is CASSLATGGHEAFF.

The chain links TRBV18 to TRBJ1-4; TRBD1 aligns across 7 bases. Trimming cost V 1 base and J 4 bases; bases outside gene matches: 6. This CDR3 has 16 residues. Per the germline V gene, CDR1 is KGHSH and CDR2 is LQKENI. CDR3 DNA: TGTGCCAGCTCACCACGCGGAGACAGGGTTAATGAAAAACTGTTTTTT. It translates to CASSPRGDRVNEKLFF.

This chain joins TRBV2 and TRBJ2-3; the match to TRBD1 covers 9 bases. This CDR3 is built from 14 residues. With 10 bases clipped from V and 0 bases from J, the junction kept 5 bases outside the gene matches. Germline V CDR1 and CDR2: SNHLY, FYNNEI. The CDR3 loop reads CATQQGASTDTQYF. Here the CDR3 DNA reads TGTGCCACACAACAGGGGGCGAGCACAGATACGCAGTATTTT.

The chain is built from TRBV9 and TRBJ2-3, with TRBD2 matching 11 bases. The CDR3 has 17 residues. Germline V gives CDR1 SGDLS, CDR2 YYNGEE. With V trimmed by 0 bases and J by 5 bases, 8 bases remained unmatched. CDR3 in DNA: TGTGCCAGCAGCGTAGCAATTAGCGGGGGGGTCCAAGATACGCAGTATTTT. Its translation is CASSVAISGGVQDTQYF.

The gene calls are TRBV3-1 (or the pseudogene TRBV3-2) and TRBJ1-1, with a tentative D call TRBD1 (5 bases). Germline assignment: CDR1 LGHDT and CDR2 YNNKEL (reference sequence). Deletions cut 3 bases from V and 3 bases from J, with 5 bases between. There are 12 residues in the CDR3. CDR3 residues: CASSHRDTEAFF. The CDR3, as DNA: TGTGCCAGCAGCCACAGGGACACTGAAGCTTTCTTT.

The rearrangement links TRBV21-1 to TRBJ2-3; the DNA was not used to check the table's D call, TRBD2. TRBV21-1 is a pseudogene. CDR3 length: 13 amino acids. The DNA of the CDR3 is TGTGCCAGATTTAGCGGAAACACAGATACGCAGTATTTT. Protein: CARFSGNTDTQYF.

J is TRBJ1-1 and V is TRBV18; 9 positions agree with TRBD1. The CDR3 sequence is 17 residues long. The V gene's germline CDR1 is KGHSH and CDR2 LQKENI. V trimming: 3 bases; J trimming: 5 bases; junction bases outside the gene matches: 13. CDR3 coding DNA: TGTGCCAGCTCACCGGCGAGGGACAGGGCGAAGGAGACTGAAGCTTTCTTT. As protein: CASSPARDRAKETEAFF.

V usage is TRBV20-1 and J usage is TRBJ1-1, with TRBD1 matching over 9 bases. Germline V lookup: CDR1 DFQATT, CDR2 SNEGSKA (reference sequence). After removal of 6 bases from V and 6 bases from J, the junction contained 2 bases not matched to a gene. The CDR3 runs to 11 residues. The CDR3 is CSAGQGPEAFF. Here the CDR3 DNA reads TGCAGTGCGGGACAGGGACCTGAAGCTTTCTTT.

V usage is TRBV5-4 and J usage is TRBJ2-1; 7 bases line up with TRBD2. CDR1 is SGHNT and CDR2 is YYREEE in the germline V gene (reference sequence). V was pared by 6 bases and J by 2 bases, with 5 bases of the junction left unmatched. This CDR3 is built from 14 residues. DNA of the CDR3: TGTGCCAGCACCCCCAGCGGGACCTACAATGAGCAGTTCTTC. It translates to CASTPSGTYNEQFF. The variable domain in full, completed from reference TRBV5-4 and TRBJ2-1, reads ETGVTQSPTHLIKTRGQQVTLRCSSQSGHNTVSWYQQALGQGPQFIFQYYREEENGRGNFPPRFSGLQFPNYSSELNVNALELDDSALYLCASTPSGTYNEQFFGPGTRLTVL.

V gene TRBV7-8 combines with J gene TRBJ1-1; TRBD1 matches at 12 bases. The CDR3 sequence is 18 residues long. Germline CDR1 reads SGHVS; CDR2 reads FQNEAQ. J was trimmed by 1 base and V by 7 bases; bases with no gene match: 13. For the CDR3, the DNA is TGTGCCAGCATTCAAGAACCGGGACAGGGGGCCACGAACACTGAAGCTTTCTTT. Protein: CASIQEPGQGATNTEAFF. The variable domain in full, with the rest retrieved from reference TRBV7-8 and TRBJ1-1, is GAGVSQSPRYKVAKRGQDVALRCDPISGHVSLFWYQQALGQGPEFLTYFQNEAQLDKSGLPSDRFFAERPEGSVSTLKIQRTQQEDSAVYLCASIQEPGQGATNTEAFFGQGTRLTVV.

V is TRBV27 and J is TRBJ2-1; possible D gene TRBD2, 5 bases. The CDR3 runs to 12 residues. Germline V lookup: CDR1 MNHEY, CDR2 SMNVEV (reference sequence). Deletions cut 2 bases from V and 9 bases from J, with 8 bases between. In DNA form, the CDR3 reads TGTGCCAGCAGTTTAACGGGAAGTGAGCAGTTCTTC. Residues: CASSLTGSEQFF.

Of note for this clone: Mismatch with germline at one junction end may stem from a read error. This sequence joins TRBV18 and TRBJ1-1; TRBD1 matches at 8 bases. The V gene's germline CDR1 is KGHSH and CDR2 LQKENI. This CDR3 is built from 14 residues. The CDR3 coding sequence is TGTGCCAGCTCCCCACAGGGGGAAGCGGCTGAAGCTTTCTTT. This gives the protein CASSPQGEAAEAFF. The full variable domain, its missing parts supplied by reference TRBV18 and TRBJ1-1, is NAGVMQNPRHLVRRRGQEARLRCSPMKGHSHVYWYRQLPEEGLKFMVYLQKENIIDESGMPKERFSAEFPKEGPSILRIQQVVRGDSAAYFCASSPQGEAAEAFFGQGTRLTVV.

This clone was found a few times. The rearrangement joins TRBV4-2 to TRBJ2-3; D possibly corresponds to TRBD2 (5 bases). CDR1 LGHNA and CDR2 YNFKEQ come from the germline V gene. V was pared by 1 base and J by 0 bases, with 11 bases between. This CDR3 comprises 16 residues. The CDR3 is CASSQGTRGSTDTQYF. Written as DNA, the CDR3 is TGTGCCAGCAGCCAAGGCACACGAGGGAGCACAGATACGCAGTATTTT.

The genes are TRBV6-1 and TRBJ1-2; 9 bases line up with TRBD1. V lost 0 bases and J lost 5; bases outside the gene matches: 4. Germline-derived CDR1 and CDR2 are MNHNS and SASEGT. The CDR3 totals 15 residues. CDR3 sequence: CASSEATGGSYGYTF. CDR3 in DNA: TGTGCCAGCAGTGAAGCAACAGGGGGCAGTTATGGCTACACCTTC.

The sample holds one count of this clone. The chain uses TRBV5-5 and TRBJ1-2, with 8 bases fitting TRBD1. This CDR3 is built from 14 residues. From germline, CDR1 is SGHKS and CDR2 YYEKEE (reference sequence). The V segment lost 0 bases and the J segment 8 bases; nucleotides outside the gene matches: 6. CDR3 nucleotides: TGTGCCAGCAGCTTGGCCCCAGGGGGCGTCGGCTACACCTTC. It is translated as CASSLAPGGVGYTF.

The chain has TRBV9 and TRBJ2-2, with D tentatively TRBD1 (6 bases). Germline assignment: CDR1 SGDLS and CDR2 YYNGEE. The CDR3 is made up of 13 amino acids. The V and J ends lost 1 base and 5 bases respectively, with 6 bases between them. This CDR3 is CASSVQGTGELFF. The CDR3 DNA is TGTGCCAGCAGCGTACAGGGGACCGGGGAGCTGTTTTTT.

The V and J genes are TRBV6-5 and TRBJ1-6; TRBD1 agrees at 11 bases. The CDR3 has 13 residues. Germline V gene lookup returns CDR1 MNHEY and CDR2 SVGAGI. V was pared by 8 bases and J by 7 bases, with 1 base of the junction left unmatched. The CDR3 loop is CASRDRGNSPLHF. As DNA, the CDR3 is TGTGCCAGCCGGGACAGGGGGAATTCACCCCTCCACTTT.